Listed below are T cell receptor beta chains from one sample, sequenced in a study of blood T cell repertoires in COVID-19. Method: immunoSEQ multiplex PCR; TCRdb's copy keeps in-frame clones and lacks some. The sample carries about 250,000 clones, roughly 85% recorded once. The sequencing input was PBMCs or T cells enriched from blood (not recorded which). Receptor source: a woman aged 45-65 years who had been exposed to COVID-19. The CDR3 runs from the conserved cysteine through the conserved F or W.

>TRBV24-1|TRBJ2-5|15
CATSDPKRGLETQYF
>TRBV29-1|TRBJ1-1|15
CSVEDRAGMNTEAFF
>TRBV7-8|TRBJ2-7|14
CASSLGTAGYEQYF
>TRBV19|TRBJ2-5|16
CASSIDIGRAGETQYF
>TRBV18|TRBJ2-7|13
CASSPLSSYEQYF
>TRBV12-3/TRBV12-4|TRBJ1-2|12
CASSLFSYGYTF
>TRBV29-1|TRBJ1-1|13
CSVGTGNSAEAFF
>TRBV2|TRBJ2-6|15
CASSGGGSGANVLTF
>TRBV6-7|TRBJ1-3|15
CASSYGRGLGNTIYF
>TRBV28|TRBJ1-1|14
CASSTRVGSTEAFF
>TRBV6-5|TRBJ1-2|13
CASRPTGDYGYTF
>TRBV7-8|TRBJ2-6|15
CASSLADSRANVLTF
>TRBV5-1|TRBJ2-1|16
CASSLDGRGQYNEQFF
>TRBV20-1|TRBJ2-3|14
CSASRGGGTDTQYF
>TRBV6-5|TRBJ1-2|13
CASRQGQAGGYTF
>TRBV18|TRBJ1-2|15
CASSPEGLWLYGYTF
>TRBV19|TRBJ1-3|16
CASVAVGRERRNTIYF
>TRBV29-1|TRBJ1-2|12
CSVDGDLYGYTF
>TRBV28|TRBJ2-1|13
CASSRGGGNEQFF
>TRBV5-1|TRBJ2-3|14
CASSLGGRRDTQYF
>TRBV5-1|TRBJ1-5|14
CASSSGQLGEPQHF
>TRBV5-5|TRBJ1-3|16
CASSPWATSSGNTIYF
>TRBV5-1|TRBJ2-3|13
CASSAELRDTQYF
>TRBV28|TRBJ1-2|11
CASSPGVGYTF
>TRBV10-3|TRBJ1-1|13
CAISETMNTEAFF
>TRBV6-5|TRBJ2-3|13
CASSYSRGGTQYF
>TRBV25-1|TRBJ1-5|15
CASSDGTGPYQPQHF
>TRBV10-3|TRBJ1-6|13
CAITGQANSPLHF
>TRBV5-1|TRBJ1-1|14
CASSLGGWETEAFF
>TRBV19|TRBJ1-5|14
CASSFQGSHQPQHF
>TRBV7-3|TRBJ2-1|15
CASSKAGVFSNEQFF
>TRBV5-1|TRBJ1-1|14
CASSLEWRDPEAFF
>TRBV5-4|TRBJ2-2|15
CASSYGGRNTGELFF
>TRBV19|TRBJ1-2|15
CASLHIAGAGNGYTF
>TRBV4-2|TRBJ1-5|16
CASSQDWDRSYQPQHF